A single T cell receptor (beta chain) is shown here with its context. V gave up 7 bases and J gave up 6 bases, with 14 bases separating them. CDR3 length: 13 residues. Germline-derived CDR1 and CDR2 are KGHDR and SFDVKD. The entry originates in a study of blood T cell repertoires in COVID-19. Study at large: Sites in the United States, Italy and Spain provided acute and convalescent COVID-19 samples. PBMCs, B-cell-depleted T cells, or T cells were the source of the cDNA or gDNA that made up the material.

Per the original data handling: Estimation of nucleated cell counts was performed using reference gene primer amplification. Measured with immunoSEQ multiplex PCR; TCRdb has only the in-frame clones, and not every one. That table furnishes V, J and clone size, whereas the DNA furnished D and trimming. Counted here are approximately 320,000 clones, 65% to 90% occurring once; the ten biggest clones make up more than 6%. Sequenced material: peripheral blood. The TCR was taken from a human donor in a cohort sampled during active COVID-19. The V call is TRBV24-1, the J call TRBJ1-2; possible D gene TRBD1, 6 bases. The CDR3 sequence: CATSAQGLDGYTF. CDR3 in DNA: TGTGCCACCAGCGCACAGGGTTTGGATGGCTACACCTTC.